This passage covers 2 T cell receptor beta chains from one sample sequenced in a study of blood T cell repertoires in COVID-19. Clones were sequenced by immunoSEQ multiplex PCR, and TCRdb holds only the in-frame ones, with some missing. The sample includes around 160,000 clones, roughly 88% of them seen just once. The sample taken for sequencing was peripheral blood. These receptors all come from a woman aged 60-70 years with COVID-19, enrolled during active disease.

The rearrangement uses TRBV19 and TRBJ2-7; 8 bases fit TRBD1. The CDR3 runs 14 residues. The ends lost 1 base at V and 4 bases at J; junction bases unmatched: 3. Germline assignment: CDR1 LNHDA and CDR2 SQIVND (reference sequence). The DNA of the CDR3 is TGTGCCAGTAGTATAGGGACAGGGACTTACGAGCAGTACTTC. The encoded protein is CASSIGTGTYEQYF.

The chain carries TRBV6-5 and TRBJ2-5; 8 nucleotides align to TRBD1. CDR3 size: 13 residues. V dropped 8 bases and J dropped 0; count of bases not matched to a gene: 2. Germline values: CDR1 MNHEY, CDR2 SVGAGI. Here the CDR3 reads CASGQGNQETQYF. The CDR3 nucleotides are TGTGCCAGCGGACAGGGTAACCAAGAGACCCAGTACTTC.